One TCR beta chain is described in this entry. This sample is part of a study of blood T cell repertoires in COVID-19. Looking at the study overall: Samples representing acute and convalescent COVID-19 were sourced from the United States, Italy and Spain.

Original data processing: Estimates of nucleated cell counts were drawn from the amplification of reference gene primers. The protocol was immunoSEQ multiplex PCR, while the TCRdb copy is restricted to in-frame clones and leaves out a portion. The DNA was the basis for D and trimming; V, J and clone size are from that table. The table has about 30,000 clones, almost 85% seen once. There are 16 residues in the CDR3. Germline loops: CDR1 GTSNPN, CDR2 SVGIG (reference sequence). V lost 3 bases to trimming and J lost 0 bases, with 17 bases between them. Sequencing input: peripheral blood. This receptor was identified in a man of 80 years or more with active COVID-19. This chain joins TRBV30 and TRBJ1-2; no firm D call. CDR3 sequence reads: CAWSLQTTVANYGYTF. The CDR3 coding sequence is TGTGCCTGGAGCCTACAGACTACAGTGGCTAACTATGGCTACACCTTC. The full variable domain, in which reference TRBV30 and TRBJ1-2 provide the parts outside the CDR3, is SQTIHQWPATLVQPVGSPLSLECTVEGTSNPNLYWYRQAAGRGLQLLFYSVGIGQISSEVPQNLSASRPQDRQFILSSKKLLLSDSGFYLCAWSLQTTVANYGYTFGSGTRLTVV.